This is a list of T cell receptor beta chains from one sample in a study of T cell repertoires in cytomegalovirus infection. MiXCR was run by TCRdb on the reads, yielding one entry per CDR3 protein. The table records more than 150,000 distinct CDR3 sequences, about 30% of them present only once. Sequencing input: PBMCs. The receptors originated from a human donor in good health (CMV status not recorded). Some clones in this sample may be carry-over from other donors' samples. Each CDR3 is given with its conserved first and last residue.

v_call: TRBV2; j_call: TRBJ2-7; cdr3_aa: CASAYYEQYF
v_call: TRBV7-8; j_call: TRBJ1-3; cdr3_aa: CASSLVRQSAGNTIYF
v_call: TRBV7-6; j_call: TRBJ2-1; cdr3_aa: CASSPGPGLANEQFF
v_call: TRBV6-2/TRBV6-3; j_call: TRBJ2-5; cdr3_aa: CASSYDRAQETQYF
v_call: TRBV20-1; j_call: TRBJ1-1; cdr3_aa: CSARSGGENTEAFF
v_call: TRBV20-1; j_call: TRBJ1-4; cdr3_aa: CSASGGQGPEDEKLFF
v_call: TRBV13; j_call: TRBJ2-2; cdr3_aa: CASSLYDTGELFF
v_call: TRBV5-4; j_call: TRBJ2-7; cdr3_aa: CASSRGGTFSYEQYF
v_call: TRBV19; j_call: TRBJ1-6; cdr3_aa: CASSMDRGNSPLHF
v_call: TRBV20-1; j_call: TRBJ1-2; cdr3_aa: CSAWTGNTANYGYTF
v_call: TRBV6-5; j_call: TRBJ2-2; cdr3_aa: CASSLASGGAGTGELFF
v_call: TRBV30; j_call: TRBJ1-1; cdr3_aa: CAWSVLSGGTEAFF
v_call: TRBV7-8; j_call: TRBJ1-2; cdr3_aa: CASSLTGQANYGYTF
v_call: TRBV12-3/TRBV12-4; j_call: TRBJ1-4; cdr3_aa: CASSLGQGDEKLFF
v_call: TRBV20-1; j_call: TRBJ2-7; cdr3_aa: CSAGHRSGADEQYF
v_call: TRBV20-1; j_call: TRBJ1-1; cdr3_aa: CSASLLFNTEAFF
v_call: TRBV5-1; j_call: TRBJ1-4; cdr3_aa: CASSQDGPSTNEKLFF
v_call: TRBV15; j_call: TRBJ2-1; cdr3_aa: CATSNDSPGGEQFF
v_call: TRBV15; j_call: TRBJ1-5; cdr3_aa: CATSTGGRQPQHF
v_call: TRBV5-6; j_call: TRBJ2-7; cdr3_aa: CASSLTGTGTHEQYF
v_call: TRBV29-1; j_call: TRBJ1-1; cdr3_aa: CSAKSQGLADPEAFF
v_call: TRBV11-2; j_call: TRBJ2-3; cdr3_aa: CASSFDRVDTQYF
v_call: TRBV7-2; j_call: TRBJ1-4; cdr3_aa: CASSFRDRRFINEKLFF
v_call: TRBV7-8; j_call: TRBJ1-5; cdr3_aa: CASSLQLGGSQPQHF
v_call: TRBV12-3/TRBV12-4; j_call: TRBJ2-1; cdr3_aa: CASSLDRMEQFF